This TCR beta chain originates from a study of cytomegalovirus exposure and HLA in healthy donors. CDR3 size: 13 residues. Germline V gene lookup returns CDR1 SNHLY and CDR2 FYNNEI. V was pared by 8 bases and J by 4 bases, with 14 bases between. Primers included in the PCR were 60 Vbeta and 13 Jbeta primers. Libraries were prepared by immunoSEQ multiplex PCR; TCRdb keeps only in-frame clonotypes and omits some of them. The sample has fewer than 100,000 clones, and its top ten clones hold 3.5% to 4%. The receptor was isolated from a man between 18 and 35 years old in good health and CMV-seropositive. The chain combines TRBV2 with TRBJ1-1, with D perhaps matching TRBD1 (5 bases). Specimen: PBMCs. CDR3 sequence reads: CASGKGRGTEAFF. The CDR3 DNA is TGTGCCAGCGGCAAAGGTAGGGGCACTGAAGCTTTCTTT.